This section outlines one T cell receptor (beta chain) sequence together with its context. The antigen is not known. Data came from immunoSEQ multiplex PCR; TCRdb stores just in-frame clones and leaves some out. The sample shows 550,000 to 600,000 clones, 95% to 98% of them seen only once. This record comes from a study of shared clonotypes between healthy human individuals. About the research overall: The donor pool was made up of a couple of women and three men aged 18 to 49. Study results and caveats: Though the depth was large, rarefaction showed that sorted-subset sequencing was incomplete. Naive subsets generally exceeded memory subsets in estimated richness.

CD45RO-negative cells were positively selected for CCR7, leaving out terminally differentiated effector memory CD45RA+ cells. Looked up from germline, CDR1 is SGHDN and CDR2 is FVKESK. Trimming at V came to 1 base and at J to 1 base, leaving 8 bases not matched to a gene. The CDR3 has 19 amino acids. The rearrangement joins TRBV14 to TRBJ2-6, with 9 bases matching TRBD1. This receptor was identified in a man aged 25 to 45 in good health. Material: naive CD8+ T cells sorted from blood. CDR3 loop: CASSQGPRDRDSGANVLTF. For the CDR3, the DNA is TGTGCCAGCAGCCAAGGGCCCCGGGACAGGGATTCTGGGGCCAACGTCCTGACTTTC.